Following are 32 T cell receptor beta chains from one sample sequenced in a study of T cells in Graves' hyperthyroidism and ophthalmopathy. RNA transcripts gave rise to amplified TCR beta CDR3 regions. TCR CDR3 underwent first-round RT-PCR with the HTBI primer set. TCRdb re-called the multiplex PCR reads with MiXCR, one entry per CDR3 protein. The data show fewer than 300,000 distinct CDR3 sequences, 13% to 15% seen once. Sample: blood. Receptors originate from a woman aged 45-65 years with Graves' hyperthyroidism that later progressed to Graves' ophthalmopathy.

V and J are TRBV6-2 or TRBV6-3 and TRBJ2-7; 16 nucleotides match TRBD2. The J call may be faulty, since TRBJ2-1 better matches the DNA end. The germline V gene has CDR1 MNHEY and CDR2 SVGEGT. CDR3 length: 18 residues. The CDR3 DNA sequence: TGTGCCAGCAGTTACCTCGGGACTAGCGGGAGGGGCTCCTACGAGCAGTTCTTC. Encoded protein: CASSYLGTSGRGSYEQFF.

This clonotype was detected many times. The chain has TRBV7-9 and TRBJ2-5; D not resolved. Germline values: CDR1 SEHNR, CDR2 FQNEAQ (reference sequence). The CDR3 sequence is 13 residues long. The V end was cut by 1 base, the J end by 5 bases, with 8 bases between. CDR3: CASSLEGIETQYF. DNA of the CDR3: TGTGCCAGCAGCTTAGAAGGGATCGAGACCCAGTACTTC.

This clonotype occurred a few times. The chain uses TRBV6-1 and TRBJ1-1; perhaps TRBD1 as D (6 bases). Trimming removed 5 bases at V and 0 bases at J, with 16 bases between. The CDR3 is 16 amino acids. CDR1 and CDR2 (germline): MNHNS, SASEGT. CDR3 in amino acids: CASSTPDRDMNTEAFF. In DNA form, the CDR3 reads TGTGCCAGCAGTACCCCGGACAGAGATATGAACACTGAAGCTTTCTTT.

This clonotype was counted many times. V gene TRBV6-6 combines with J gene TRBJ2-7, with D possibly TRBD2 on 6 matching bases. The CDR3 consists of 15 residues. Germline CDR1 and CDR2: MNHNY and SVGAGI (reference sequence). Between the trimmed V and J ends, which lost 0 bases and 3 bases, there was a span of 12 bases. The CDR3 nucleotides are TGTGCCAGCAGTTACTCTACTGGGAGGAGCTACGAGCAGTACTTC. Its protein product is CASSYSTGRSYEQYF.

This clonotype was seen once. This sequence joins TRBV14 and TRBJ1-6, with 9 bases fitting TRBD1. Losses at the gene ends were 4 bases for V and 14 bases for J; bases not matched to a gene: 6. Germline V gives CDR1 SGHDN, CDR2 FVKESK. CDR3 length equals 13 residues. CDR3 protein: CASSLRDRVSLHF. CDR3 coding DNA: TGTGCCAGCAGCCTCCGGGACAGGGTATCCCTCCACTTT.

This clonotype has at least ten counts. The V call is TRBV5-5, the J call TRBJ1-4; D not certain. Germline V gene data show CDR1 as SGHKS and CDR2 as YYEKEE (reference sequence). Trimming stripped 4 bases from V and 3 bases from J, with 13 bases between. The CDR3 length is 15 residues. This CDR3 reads CASSQDLGSNEKLFF. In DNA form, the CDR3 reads TGTGCCAGCAGCCAGGATTTGGGGTCTAATGAAAAACTGTTTTTT.

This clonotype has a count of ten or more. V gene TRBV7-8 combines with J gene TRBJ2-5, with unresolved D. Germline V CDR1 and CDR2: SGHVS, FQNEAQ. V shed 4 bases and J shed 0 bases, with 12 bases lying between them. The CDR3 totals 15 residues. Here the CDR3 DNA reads TGTGCCAGCAGCTCAAAGGTTGCGTACCAAGAGACCCAGTACTTC. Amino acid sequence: CASSSKVAYQETQYF.

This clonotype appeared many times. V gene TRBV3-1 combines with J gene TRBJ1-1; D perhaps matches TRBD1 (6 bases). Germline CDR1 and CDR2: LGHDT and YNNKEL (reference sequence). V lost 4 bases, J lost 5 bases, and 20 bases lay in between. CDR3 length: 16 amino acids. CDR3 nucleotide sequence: TGTGCCAGCAGCCGGGGGGGGCGGTTCTGGGGAACTGAAGCTTTCTTT. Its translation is CASSRGGRFWGTEAFF.

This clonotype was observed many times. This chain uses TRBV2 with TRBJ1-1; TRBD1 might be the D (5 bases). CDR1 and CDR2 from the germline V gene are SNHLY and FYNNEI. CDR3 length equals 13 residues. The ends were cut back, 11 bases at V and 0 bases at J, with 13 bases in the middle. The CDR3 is CASGVGMNTEAFF. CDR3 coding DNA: TGTGCCTCGGGGGTGGGCATGAACACTGAAGCTTTCTTT.

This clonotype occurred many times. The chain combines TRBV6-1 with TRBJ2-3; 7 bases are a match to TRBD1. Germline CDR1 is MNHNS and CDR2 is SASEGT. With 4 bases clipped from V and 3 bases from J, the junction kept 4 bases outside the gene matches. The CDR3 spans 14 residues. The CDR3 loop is CASSGRGNTDTQYF. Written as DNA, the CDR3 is TGTGCCAGCAGTGGCAGGGGGAATACAGATACGCAGTATTTT.

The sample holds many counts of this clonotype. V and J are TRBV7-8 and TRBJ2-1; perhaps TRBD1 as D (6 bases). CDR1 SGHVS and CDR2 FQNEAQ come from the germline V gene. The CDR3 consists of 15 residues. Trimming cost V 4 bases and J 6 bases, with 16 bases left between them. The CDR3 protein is CASSSQGTRRNEQFF. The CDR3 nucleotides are TGTGCCAGCAGCTCACAGGGAACCCGACGCAATGAGCAGTTCTTC.

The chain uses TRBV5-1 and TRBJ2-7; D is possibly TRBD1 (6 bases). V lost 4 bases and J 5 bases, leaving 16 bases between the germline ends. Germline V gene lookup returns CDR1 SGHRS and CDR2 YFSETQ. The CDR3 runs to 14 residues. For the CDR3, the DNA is TGCGCCAGCAGCGACCCACAGGGACCCAACGAGCAGTACTTC. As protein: CASSDPQGPNEQYF.

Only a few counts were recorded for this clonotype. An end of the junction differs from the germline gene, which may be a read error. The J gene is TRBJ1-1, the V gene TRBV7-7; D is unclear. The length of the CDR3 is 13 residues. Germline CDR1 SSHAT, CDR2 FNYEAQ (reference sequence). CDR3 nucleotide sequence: TGTGCTAGCAGCTTAGCAAGAGGATCTGAAGCTTTCTTT. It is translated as CASSLARGSEAFF.

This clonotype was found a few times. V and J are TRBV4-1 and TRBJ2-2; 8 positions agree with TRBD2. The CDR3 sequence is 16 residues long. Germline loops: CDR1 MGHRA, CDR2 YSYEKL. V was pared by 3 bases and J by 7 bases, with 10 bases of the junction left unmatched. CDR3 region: CASSQISGSLVGELFF. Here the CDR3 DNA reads TGCGCCAGCAGCCAGATAAGCGGGAGCTTGGTCGGGGAGCTGTTTTTT.

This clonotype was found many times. CDR3 amino acids: CASSQWTDPGVTFF. The CDR3 coding sequence is TGTGCCAGCAGCCAGTGGACGGACCCCGGTGTGACTTTCTTT. J is TRBJ1-1 and V is TRBV3-1; D is unclear. V lost 3 bases to trimming and J lost 12 bases, with 20 bases between them. The germline V gene has CDR1 LGHDT and CDR2 YNNKEL (reference sequence). This CDR3 spans 14 amino acids. Full variable domain (missing parts from reference TRBV3-1 and TRBJ1-1): DTAVSQTPKYLVTQMGNDKSIKCEQNLGHDTMYWYKQDSKKFLKIMFSYNNKELIINETVPNRFSPKSPDKAHLNLHINSLELGDSAVYFCASSQWTDPGVTFFGQGTRLTVV.

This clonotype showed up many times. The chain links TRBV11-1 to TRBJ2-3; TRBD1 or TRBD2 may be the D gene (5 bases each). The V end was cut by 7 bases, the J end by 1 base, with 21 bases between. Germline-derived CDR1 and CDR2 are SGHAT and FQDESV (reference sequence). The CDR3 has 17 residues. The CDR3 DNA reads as TGTGCCAGCACCCCCGAATGGGGCCTGGGAGGCACAGATACGCAGTATTTT. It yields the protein CASTPEWGLGGTDTQYF. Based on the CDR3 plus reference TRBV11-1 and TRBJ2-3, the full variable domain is EAEVAQSPRYKITEKSQAVAFWCDPISGHATLYWYRQILGQGPELLVQFQDESVVDDSQLPKDRFSAERLKGVDSTLKIQPAELGDSAMYLCASTPEWGLGGTDTQYFGPGTRLTVL.

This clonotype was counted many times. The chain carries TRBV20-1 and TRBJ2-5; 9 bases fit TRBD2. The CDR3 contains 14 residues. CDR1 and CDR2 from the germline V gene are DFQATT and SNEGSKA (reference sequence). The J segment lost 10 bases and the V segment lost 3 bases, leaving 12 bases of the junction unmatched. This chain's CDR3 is CSASLAGSGGDQYF. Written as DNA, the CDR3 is TGCAGTGCTAGTCTAGCGGGATCCGGGGGGGACCAGTACTTC.

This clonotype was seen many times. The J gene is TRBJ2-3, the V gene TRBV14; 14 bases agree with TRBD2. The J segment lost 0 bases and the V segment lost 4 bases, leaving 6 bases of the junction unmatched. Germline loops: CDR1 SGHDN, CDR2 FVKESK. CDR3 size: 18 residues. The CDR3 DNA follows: TGTGCCAGCAGCCTTGGAGGGACTAGCGGGAGCAGCACAGATACGCAGTATTTT. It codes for CASSLGGTSGSSTDTQYF.

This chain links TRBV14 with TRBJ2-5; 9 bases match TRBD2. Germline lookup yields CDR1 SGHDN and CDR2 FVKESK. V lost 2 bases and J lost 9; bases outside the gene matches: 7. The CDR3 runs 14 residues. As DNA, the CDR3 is TGTGCCAGCAGCCAACTAGCGGGGCAAACGGCCCAGTACTTC. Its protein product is CASSQLAGQTAQYF.

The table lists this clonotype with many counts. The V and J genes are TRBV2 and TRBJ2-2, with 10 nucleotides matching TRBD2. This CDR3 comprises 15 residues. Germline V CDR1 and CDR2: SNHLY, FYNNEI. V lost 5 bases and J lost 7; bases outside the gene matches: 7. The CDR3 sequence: CASSSIRTSGGELFF. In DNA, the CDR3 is TGTGCCAGCAGTAGCATCAGGACTAGCGGCGGGGAGCTGTTTTTT.

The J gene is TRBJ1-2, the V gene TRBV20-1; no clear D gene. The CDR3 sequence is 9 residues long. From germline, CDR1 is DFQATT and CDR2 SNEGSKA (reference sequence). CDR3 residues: CSAFYGYTF. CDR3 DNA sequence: TGCAGCGCGTTCTATGGCTACACCTTC.

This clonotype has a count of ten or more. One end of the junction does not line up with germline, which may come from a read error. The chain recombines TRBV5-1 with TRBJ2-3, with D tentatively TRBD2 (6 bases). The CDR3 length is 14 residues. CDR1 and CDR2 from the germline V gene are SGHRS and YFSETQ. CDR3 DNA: TGTGCCAGCAGTTTAGGCGGGGGCACAGATACGCAGTATTTT. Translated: CASSLGGGTDTQYF.

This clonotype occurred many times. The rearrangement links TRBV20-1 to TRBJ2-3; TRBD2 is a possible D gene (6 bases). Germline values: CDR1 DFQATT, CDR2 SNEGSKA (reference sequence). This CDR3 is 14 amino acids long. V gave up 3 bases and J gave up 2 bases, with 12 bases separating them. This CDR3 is CSASQGTFTDTQYF. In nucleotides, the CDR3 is TGCAGTGCTAGCCAAGGGACTTTCACAGATACGCAGTATTTT.

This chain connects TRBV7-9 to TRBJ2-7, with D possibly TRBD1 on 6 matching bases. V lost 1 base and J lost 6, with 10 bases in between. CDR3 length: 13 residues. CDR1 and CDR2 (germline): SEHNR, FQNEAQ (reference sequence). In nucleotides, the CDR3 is TGTGCCAGCAGCTTAGGGGCAGGGGCCGAGCAGTACTTC. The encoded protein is CASSLGAGAEQYF.

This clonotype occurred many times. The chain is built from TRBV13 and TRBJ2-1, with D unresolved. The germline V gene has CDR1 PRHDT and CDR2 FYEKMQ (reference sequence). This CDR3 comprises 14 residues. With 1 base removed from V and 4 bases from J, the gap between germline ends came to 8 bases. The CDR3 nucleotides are TGTGCCAGCAGCTTAGAGCGCCGGTACAATGAGCAGTTCTTC. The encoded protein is CASSLERRYNEQFF.

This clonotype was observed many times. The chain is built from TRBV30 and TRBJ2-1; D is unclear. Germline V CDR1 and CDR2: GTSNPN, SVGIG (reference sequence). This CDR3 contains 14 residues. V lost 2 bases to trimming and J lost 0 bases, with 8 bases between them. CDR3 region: CAWSSFSSYNEQFF. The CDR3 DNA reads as TGTGCCTGGAGTAGCTTTAGCTCCTACAATGAGCAGTTCTTC.

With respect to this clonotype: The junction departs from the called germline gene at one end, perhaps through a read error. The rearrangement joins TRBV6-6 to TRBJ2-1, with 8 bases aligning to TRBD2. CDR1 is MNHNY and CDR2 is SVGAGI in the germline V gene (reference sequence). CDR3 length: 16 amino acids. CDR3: CASSYQGLGTYSEQFF. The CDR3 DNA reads TGTGCCAGCAGTTACCAGGGACTAGGCACCTACAGTGAGCAGTTCTTC.

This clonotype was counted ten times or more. For the CDR3, the DNA is TGCGCCAGCAGCTTTAGGGTACCTAACTATGGCTACACCTTC. It is translated as CASSFRVPNYGYTF. The chain has TRBV5-1 and TRBJ1-2; D unclear. CDR1 SGHRS and CDR2 YFSETQ come from the germline V gene. The CDR3 is made up of 14 amino acids. V was shortened by 2 bases and J by 0 bases, with 8 bases between the two germline ends. The full variable domain, in which reference TRBV5-1 and TRBJ1-2 provide the parts outside the CDR3, is KAGVTQTPRYLIKTRGQQVTLSCSPISGHRSVSWYQQTPGQGLQFLFEYFSETQRNKGNFPGRFSGRQFSNSRSEMNVSTLELGDSALYLCASSFRVPNYGYTFGSGTRLTVV.

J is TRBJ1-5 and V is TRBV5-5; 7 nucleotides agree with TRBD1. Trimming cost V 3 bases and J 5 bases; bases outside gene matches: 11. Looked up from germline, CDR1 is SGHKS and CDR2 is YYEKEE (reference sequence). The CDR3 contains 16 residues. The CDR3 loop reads CASSSAAGQDYQPQHF. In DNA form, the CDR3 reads TGTGCCAGCAGCTCCGCCGCTGGACAGGACTATCAGCCCCAGCATTTT.

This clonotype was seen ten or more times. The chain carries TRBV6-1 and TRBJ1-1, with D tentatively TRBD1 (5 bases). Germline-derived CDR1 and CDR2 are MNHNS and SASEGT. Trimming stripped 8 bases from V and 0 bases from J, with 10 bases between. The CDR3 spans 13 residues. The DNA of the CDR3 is TGTGCCAGCTCTGGGGCAGTGAACACTGAAGCTTTCTTT. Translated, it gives CASSGAVNTEAFF.

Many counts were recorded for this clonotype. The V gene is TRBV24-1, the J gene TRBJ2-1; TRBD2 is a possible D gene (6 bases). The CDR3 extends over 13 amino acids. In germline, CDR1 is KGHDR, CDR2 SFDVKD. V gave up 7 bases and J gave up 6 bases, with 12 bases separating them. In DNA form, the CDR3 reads TGTGCCACCAGGGGTGGGGGGTCCAATGAGCAGTTCTTC. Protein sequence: CATRGGGSNEQFF.

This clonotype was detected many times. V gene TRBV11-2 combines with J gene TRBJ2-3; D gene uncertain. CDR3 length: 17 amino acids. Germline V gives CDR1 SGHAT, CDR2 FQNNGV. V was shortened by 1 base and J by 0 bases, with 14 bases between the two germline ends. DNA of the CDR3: TGTGCCAGCAGCTTAGTTGGTTTAGATTCTAGCACAGATACGCAGTATTTT. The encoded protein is CASSLVGLDSSTDTQYF.